Listed below are T cell receptor beta chains from one sample, sequenced in a study of chemoradiotherapy in HPV16-positive cancers. Clones were read by immunoSEQ multiplex PCR, and TCRdb kept only the in-frame ones, dropping some. The sample has about 5,400 clones; around 78% are singletons. This specimen was acquired from a patient who underwent chemoradiotherapy. Receptors originate from a human donor with HPV-associated anogenital cancer. Both conserved end residues are part of each CDR3. A D gene is named only where the DNA matches it firmly. Clone size appears in some rows only: once, few, many, or a class for an expanded clone.

CDR3aa: CASSLHRGEIRETQYF; CDR3nt: TGCGCCAGCAGCCTCCATCGCGGGGAAATCAGAGAGACCCAGTACTTC; v_gene: TRBV4-1; d_gene: .; j_gene: TRBJ2-5; abundance: .
CDR3aa: CASSLKGHGYTF; CDR3nt: TGTGCCAGCAGTTTAAAGGGGCATGGCTACACCTTC; v_gene: TRBV6-5; d_gene: .; j_gene: TRBJ1-2; abundance: .
CDR3aa: CASSVVVYFNEKLFF; CDR3nt: TGTGCCAGCAGCGTCGTGGTATACTTTAATGAAAAACTGTTTTTT; v_gene: TRBV9; d_gene: .; j_gene: TRBJ1-4; abundance: few
CDR3aa: CASSPSTGRSYEQYF; CDR3nt: TGTGCCAGCTCCCCCTCTACCGGGAGGTCCTACGAGCAGTACTTC; v_gene: TRBV18; d_gene: TRBD2; j_gene: TRBJ2-7; abundance: .
CDR3aa: CASSEGPRAANTGELFF; CDR3nt: TGTGCCAGCAGTGAAGGGCCAAGGGCAGCCAACACCGGGGAGCTGTTTTTT; v_gene: TRBV2; d_gene: .; j_gene: TRBJ2-2; abundance: .
CDR3aa: CASRDNLNYGYTF; CDR3nt: TGTGCCAGCAGGGACAACCTTAACTATGGCTACACCTTC; v_gene: TRBV6-4; d_gene: .; j_gene: TRBJ1-2; abundance: .
CDR3aa: CASSTTLTVGQRFEAFF; CDR3nt: TGTGCCAGCAGCACCACCCTAACGGTCGGACAGAGATTTGAAGCTTTCTTT; v_gene: TRBV28; d_gene: .; j_gene: TRBJ1-1; abundance: .
CDR3aa: CASSPDSQETQYF; CDR3nt: TGTGCCAGCAGCCCCGACAGTCAAGAGACCCAGTACTTC; v_gene: TRBV4-2; d_gene: .; j_gene: TRBJ2-5; abundance: .
CDR3aa: CASFTASLEKLFF; CDR3nt: TGTGCCAGCTTCACAGCCTCCCTCGAAAAACTGTTTTTT; v_gene: TRBV28; d_gene: .; j_gene: TRBJ1-4; abundance: .
CDR3aa: CASSSDRYYYGYTF; CDR3nt: TGTGCCAGCAGCTCGGACAGATATTACTATGGCTACACCTTC; v_gene: TRBV5-6; d_gene: .; j_gene: TRBJ1-2; abundance: once
CDR3aa: CASSPGRSYNEQFF; CDR3nt: TGCGCCAGCAGCCCTGGCAGATCCTACAATGAGCAGTTCTTC; v_gene: TRBV5-1; d_gene: .; j_gene: TRBJ2-1; abundance: .
CDR3aa: CASSQQEYSNQPQHF; CDR3nt: TGCGCCAGCAGCCAACAGGAATATAGCAATCAGCCCCAGCATTTT; v_gene: TRBV4-3; d_gene: .; j_gene: TRBJ1-5; abundance: .
CDR3aa: CASRQVQKFF; CDR3nt: TGTGCCAGTAGACAGGTACAAAAGTTCTTC; v_gene: TRBV2; d_gene: .; j_gene: TRBJ2-1; abundance: .
CDR3aa: CASSQGSAGGQYF; CDR3nt: TGCGCCAGCAGCCAAGGTTCGGCGGGGGGGCAGTATTTT; v_gene: TRBV4-3; d_gene: TRBD2; j_gene: TRBJ2-3; abundance: .
CDR3aa: CAISESGQGVDTQYF; CDR3nt: TGTGCCATCAGTGAGAGCGGGCAGGGAGTAGATACGCAGTATTTT; v_gene: TRBV10-3; d_gene: .; j_gene: TRBJ2-3; abundance: .
CDR3aa: CASSGVNQPQHF; CDR3nt: TGTGCCAGCAGTGGAGTTAATCAGCCCCAGCATTTT; v_gene: TRBV25-1; d_gene: .; j_gene: TRBJ1-5; abundance: .
CDR3aa: CATSVSKGFNSPLHF; CDR3nt: TGTGCCACCTCAGTTTCAAAGGGTTTTAATTCACCCCTCCACTTT; v_gene: TRBV28; d_gene: .; j_gene: TRBJ1-6; abundance: once
CDR3aa: CASSLLALTDTQYF; CDR3nt: TGTGCCAGCAGTCTACTAGCCTTGACAGATACGCAGTATTTT; v_gene: TRBV6-5; d_gene: .; j_gene: TRBJ2-3; abundance: .
CDR3aa: CASSEGHTNTEAFF; CDR3nt: TGCGCCAGCAGTGAGGGACATACGAACACTGAAGCTTTCTTT; v_gene: TRBV10-2; d_gene: .; j_gene: TRBJ1-1; abundance: .
CDR3aa: CASGRGTGDSDTQYF; CDR3nt: TGTGCCAGCGGAAGAGGGACAGGGGATTCAGATACGCAGTATTTT; v_gene: TRBV6-5; d_gene: TRBD1; j_gene: TRBJ2-3; abundance: .
CDR3aa: CARQGWRGAVF; CDR3nt: TGTGCCAGACAGGGTTGGCGGGGAGCTGTTTTT; v_gene: TRBV6-6; d_gene: .; j_gene: TRBJ2-2; abundance: .
CDR3aa: CASSLIKGALYGYTF; CDR3nt: TGTGCCAGCAGCTTAATAAAGGGAGCCCTATATGGCTACACCTTC; v_gene: TRBV5-6; d_gene: .; j_gene: TRBJ1-2; abundance: .
CDR3aa: CASRVRGYYTF; CDR3nt: TGTGCCTCCCGAGTCAGAGGGTACTACACCTTC; v_gene: TRBV30; d_gene: .; j_gene: TRBJ1-2; abundance: few
CDR3aa: CASSSAGGFTGELFF; CDR3nt: TGTGCCAGCAGTTCGGCAGGGGGCTTCACCGGGGAGCTGTTTTTT; v_gene: TRBV6-5; d_gene: TRBD1; j_gene: TRBJ2-2; abundance: once
CDR3aa: CASSLRTGVGEKLFF; CDR3nt: TGCGCCAGCAGCCTACGGACAGGGGTAGGGGAAAAACTGTTTTTT; v_gene: TRBV4-3; d_gene: TRBD1; j_gene: TRBJ1-4; abundance: once
CDR3aa: CASSLAGEQFF; CDR3nt: TGCGCCAGCAGCTTGGCTGGTGAGCAGTTCTTC; v_gene: TRBV5-1; d_gene: .; j_gene: TRBJ2-1; abundance: .
CDR3aa: CASSLGESSGNTIYF; CDR3nt: TGTGCCAGCAGCTTGGGAGAGAGCTCTGGAAACACCATATATTTT; v_gene: TRBV5-8; d_gene: .; j_gene: TRBJ1-3; abundance: .
CDR3aa: CATGASGPSQTQYF; CDR3nt: TGTGCCACCGGGGCTAGCGGGCCCTCTCAGACCCAGTACTTC; v_gene: TRBV15; d_gene: TRBD2; j_gene: TRBJ2-5; abundance: once
CDR3aa: CASSLVGSSGANVLTF; CDR3nt: TGCGCCAGCAGCTTGGTCGGGAGCTCTGGGGCCAACGTCCTGACTTTC; v_gene: TRBV5-1; d_gene: .; j_gene: TRBJ2-6; abundance: few
CDR3aa: CASSWGASGTEAFF; CDR3nt: TGTGCCAGCAGTTGGGGGGCCTCGGGCACTGAAGCTTTCTTT; v_gene: TRBV6-5; d_gene: .; j_gene: TRBJ1-1; abundance: .
CDR3aa: CASSPSGRNEQFF; CDR3nt: TGTGCCAGCTCACCGTCAGGGCGCAATGAGCAGTTCTTC; v_gene: TRBV18; d_gene: .; j_gene: TRBJ2-1; abundance: few
CDR3aa: CASSSPRGGTGELFF; CDR3nt: TGTGCCAGCAGCTCACCCAGGGGGGGCACCGGGGAGCTGTTTTTT; v_gene: TRBV7-2; d_gene: .; j_gene: TRBJ2-2; abundance: few
CDR3aa: CATSREGGTGANVLTF; CDR3nt: TGTGCCACCAGTAGGGAGGGGGGAACTGGGGCCAACGTCCTGACTTTC; v_gene: TRBV15; d_gene: .; j_gene: TRBJ2-6; abundance: .